One and the same sample provided the 14 T cell receptor beta chains below, sequenced in a study of Graves' ophthalmopathy and Graves' hyperthyroidism (dated by TCRdb to the late 2010s). TCRdb records Illumina HiSeq 2000 as the sequencer. For repertoire sequencing, TCR beta CDR3 regions were amplified from RNA transcripts. A first-round RT-PCR used HTBI primers with the Qiagen OneStep RT-PCR kit, followed by a second-round multiplex PCR, size selection and purification. TCRdb reanalyzed the raw reads on its own, using fastp at Q25 for trimming and MiXCR for clone calling, and kept in-frame beta chains. Each entry merges the rows of one CDR3 protein and shows their most common DNA and genes. This sample gives about 600,000 distinct CDR3 sequences in total; roughly 39% of them show up just once. The ten largest clones take up roughly 4% of the sample. The source material was peripheral blood or thyroid tissue (not recorded which). The receptors shown here come from an adult man with Graves' hyperthyroidism.

This clonotype was seen repeatedly, ten times or more. This chain connects TRBV7-6 to TRBJ2-2; TRBD2 aligns across 8 bases. The length of the CDR3 is 16 residues. In germline, CDR1 is SGHVS, CDR2 FNYEAQ. V lost 4 bases, J lost 0 bases, and 4 bases stayed unmatched. The CDR3 reads CASSSGTRANTGELFF. CDR3 sequence (DNA): TGTGCCAGCAGCTCGGGGACTAGGGCGAACACCGGGGAGCTGTTTTTT.

CDR3 sequence reads: CSAGERGRNNYGYTF. DNA of the CDR3: TGCAGTGCTGGGGAGAGGGGACGGAATAACTATGGCTACACCTTC. The V gene is TRBV20-1, the J gene TRBJ1-2; D may be TRBD1 (5 bases). The CDR3 extends over 15 amino acids. The germline V and J ends were trimmed by 5 bases and 1 base, with 17 bases remaining between them. Germline assignment: CDR1 DFQATT and CDR2 SNEGSKA (reference sequence).

Notes on this clonotype: A read error may explain this, as a much larger clone is one base away. The gene calls are TRBV19 and TRBJ1-4; TRBD1 is a possible D gene (6 bases). The CDR3 spans 16 residues. The V and J ends lost 0 bases and 3 bases respectively, with 11 bases between them. The germline gives CDR1 LNHDA, CDR2 SQIVND (reference sequence). For the CDR3, the DNA is TGTGCCAGTAGTATAGATTGGACAGTGTCTAATGAAAAACTGTTTTTT. As protein: CASSIDWTVSNEKLFF.

As concerns this clonotype: One end of the junction varies from germline; a read error may be responsible. This chain links TRBV10-3 with TRBJ2-5, with a possible D match to TRBD1 (5 bases). The CDR3 totals 13 residues. CDR1 and CDR2 (germline): ENHRY, SYGVKD. CDR3 loop: CASSFRVTDTQYF. As DNA, the CDR3 is TGTGCCAGCAGTTTTAGAGTGACAGATACGCAGTACTTC.

This clonotype was seen repeatedly, ten times or more. The chain uses TRBV12-3 or TRBV12-4 and TRBJ2-7; tentative D call: TRBD2 (6 bases). CDR3 size: 13 residues. Trimming left V 6 bases short and J 0 bases short, with 9 bases between. DNA for the CDR3: TGTGCCAGCAGACTAGCCAGCTCCTACGAGCAGTACTTC. Translating it yields CASRLASSYEQYF.

This chain uses TRBV5-1 with TRBJ2-7, with 10 positions matching TRBD1. The trim removed 4 bases at V and 6 bases at J, leaving 4 bases unmatched. CDR1 SGHRS and CDR2 YFSETQ come from the germline V gene. The CDR3 runs to 13 residues. CDR3: CASSPGTGAEQYF. The CDR3 DNA is TGCGCCAGCAGCCCCGGGACAGGGGCCGAGCAGTACTTC.

This clonotype was observed once. A junction end diverges from the germline sequence, so it may reflect a read error. This rearrangement joins TRBV7-9 to TRBJ1-6; 10 nucleotides match TRBD1. The CDR3 totals 17 residues. Germline CDR1 is SEHNR and CDR2 is FQNEAQ (reference sequence). DNA for the CDR3: TGTGCCAGCAGCTTAGTGGGACAGGGGACCGGGAATTCACTCCTCCACTTT. As protein: CASSLVGQGTGNSLLHF.

The J gene is TRBJ2-6, the V gene TRBV6-5; D gene unclear. The germline gives CDR1 MNHEY, CDR2 SVGAGI. The CDR3 has 16 residues. Trimming removed 4 bases at V and 0 bases at J, with 10 bases between. The CDR3, as DNA: TGTGCCAGCAGTTCCGGAAGTATCTCTGGGGCCAACGTCCTGACTTTC. Amino acid sequence: CASSSGSISGANVLTF.

The table lists this clonotype with a few counts. V is TRBV7-9 and J is TRBJ1-4; D may be TRBD1 (6 bases). Germline V gene data show CDR1 as SEHNR and CDR2 as FQNEAQ (reference sequence). The V gene lost 4 bases and the J gene lost 8 bases, with 14 bases spanning the gap. The CDR3 runs to 14 residues. The CDR3 DNA sequence: TGTGCCAGCAGCTCAGAGGGGGGGCAAGAAAAACTGTTTTTT. Encoded protein: CASSSEGGQEKLFF.

Many counts were recorded for this clonotype. CDR3 residues: CASSRDRGQEETQYF. In DNA form, the CDR3 reads TGTGCCAGCAGCCGGGACAGGGGGCAGGAAGAGACCCAGTACTTC. The chain is built from TRBV2 and TRBJ2-5; 12 bases fit TRBD1. The CDR3 sequence is 15 residues long. The trim removed 6 bases at V and 3 bases at J, leaving 5 bases unmatched. Germline assignment: CDR1 SNHLY and CDR2 FYNNEI.

This clonotype was recorded only once. This chain uses TRBV10-3 with TRBJ2-5; D not resolved. V was cut by 0 bases and J by 5 bases, with 7 bases left in between. The CDR3 contains 13 residues. Germline V gives CDR1 ENHRY, CDR2 SYGVKD. CDR3 bases: TGTGCCATCAGTGAGTCCGCGGAGGAGACCCAGTACTTC. This encodes CAISESAEETQYF.

This clonotype was detected a few times. V and J are TRBV6-1 and TRBJ1-1, with 8 positions matching TRBD1. V dropped 0 bases and J dropped 8; count of bases not matched to a gene: 2. This CDR3 is 13 amino acids long. Germline CDR1 and CDR2: MNHNS and SASEGT. CDR3 in DNA: TGTGCCAGCAGTGAAGCTCGGACAGGGGAAGCTTTCTTT. It specifies CASSEARTGEAFF.

This chain joins TRBV10-3 and TRBJ1-5; 8 positions agree with TRBD1. The CDR3 has 17 residues. V was pared by 3 bases and J by 2 bases, with 9 bases of the junction left unmatched. Germline values: CDR1 ENHRY, CDR2 SYGVKD. The CDR3 nucleotides are TGTGCCATCAGTGATTCCGGACAGGGAAGGGGCAATCAGCCCCAGCATTTT. Protein product: CAISDSGQGRGNQPQHF.

This clonotype was recorded at least ten times. The chain recombines TRBV24-1 with TRBJ1-2; 8 bases are a match to TRBD1. The germline CDR1 and CDR2 sequences are KGHDR and SFDVKD. Trimming cost V 4 bases and J 0 bases; bases outside gene matches: 12. The CDR3 contains 18 residues. CDR3: CATSDRPGTGRPNYGYTF. CDR3 coding DNA: TGTGCCACCAGTGACCGTCCCGGGACAGGCCGACCTAACTATGGCTACACCTTC.